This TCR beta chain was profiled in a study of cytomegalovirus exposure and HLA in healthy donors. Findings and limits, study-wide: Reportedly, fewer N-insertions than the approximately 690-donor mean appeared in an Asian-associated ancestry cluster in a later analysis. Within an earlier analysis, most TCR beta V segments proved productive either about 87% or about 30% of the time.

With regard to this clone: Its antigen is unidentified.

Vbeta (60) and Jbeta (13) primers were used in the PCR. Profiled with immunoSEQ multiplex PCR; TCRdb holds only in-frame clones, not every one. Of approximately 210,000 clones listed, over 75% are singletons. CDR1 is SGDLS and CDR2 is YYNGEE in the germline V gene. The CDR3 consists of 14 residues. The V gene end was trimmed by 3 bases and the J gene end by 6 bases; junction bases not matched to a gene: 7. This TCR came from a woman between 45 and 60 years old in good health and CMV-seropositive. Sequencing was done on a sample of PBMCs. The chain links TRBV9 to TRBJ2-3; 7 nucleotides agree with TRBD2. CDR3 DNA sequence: TGTGCCAGCAGCGCGGGACTACGGGGGGATACGCAGTATTTT. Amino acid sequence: CASSAGLRGDTQYF.